This record concerns one T cell receptor beta chain sequence. Its antigen is not identified. Trimming cost V 4 bases and J 3 bases; bases outside gene matches: 5. Germline assignment: CDR1 MNHEY and CDR2 SMNVEV (reference sequence). The CDR3 is 14 amino acids. The sample is drawn from a study of T cell responses to AZD1222 COVID-19 vaccine. Study-wide context: Recipients boosted at about 4 weeks or about 12 weeks are pooled.

Produced via immunoSEQ multiplex PCR; TCRdb's table is partial and in-frame only. The sample gives some 130,000 clones, about 93% of which show up once; 5.1% is in the top ten. General study findings and limits: Spike as a whole was targeted by vaccine-associated CD4 TCRs, dominant at 160-218 and 743-854. Unmutated regions of variants are reportedly targeted by nearly half of spike-specific TCRs. Mostly white British, mostly female donors; authors suggested clonal diversity may be underestimated.

The V and J genes are TRBV27 and TRBJ2-7; TRBD1 matches at 8 bases. The clonotype comes from an adult in good health. The sequences come from peripheral blood, collected on day 0 of AZD1222 vaccination. The CDR3: CASSSRTGGYEQYF. DNA of the CDR3: TGTGCCAGCAGTTCCCGTACAGGGGGCTACGAGCAGTACTTC.